Listed below are T cell receptor beta chains from one sample, sequenced in a study of cytomegalovirus exposure and HLA in healthy donors. The table came from immunoSEQ multiplex PCR; TCRdb's copy has only in-frame clones and leaves some out. This sample yields 200,000 or so clones, of which roughly 80% are seen a single time; over 2% belongs to the top ten. Sequencing was carried out using PBMCs. The receptors were gathered from a woman in her 30s in good health and CMV-seropositive. CDR3s include the opening cysteine and the closing phenylalanine or tryptophan. A D gene is named only where the DNA matches it firmly. Expanded clones are given a class, and other clones once, few, many or no size at all.

abundance	v_gene	j_gene	d_gene	CDR3aa	CDR3nt
-	TRBV29-1	TRBJ2-3	TRBD1	CSAGQGGDTQYF	TGCAGCGCTGGACAGGGTGGAGATACGCAGTATTTT
-	TRBV5-1	TRBJ2-5	-	CASSLMGVQETQYF	TGCGCCAGCAGCTTAATGGGCGTCCAAGAGACCCAGTACTTC
-	TRBV21-1	TRBJ1-1	-	CASSKVHRVNTEAFF	TGTGCCAGCAGCAAAGTGCACAGGGTGAACACTGAAGCTTTCTTT
few	TRBV4-2	TRBJ2-5	TRBD1	CASSQVWGRGSGETQYF	TGTGCCAGCAGCCAAGTATGGGGCAGGGGGTCCGGGGAGACCCAGTACTTC
-	TRBV5-5	TRBJ1-5	-	CASSFTAQANQPQHF	TGTGCCAGCAGCTTCACGGCACAGGCCAATCAGCCCCAGCATTTT
-	TRBV7-9	TRBJ2-3	-	CASSLSGGVPDTQYF	TGTGCCAGCAGCTTATCCGGGGGAGTCCCAGATACGCAGTATTTT
-	TRBV4-3	TRBJ2-1	TRBD1	CASSPRTGINEQFF	TGCGCCAGCAGCCCCCGGACAGGGATTAATGAGCAGTTCTTC
-	TRBV4-3	TRBJ1-2	TRBD1	CASSHLGTGGNYGYTF	TGCGCCAGCAGCCACCTAGGGACAGGGGGTAACTATGGCTACACCTTC
-	TRBV11-2	TRBJ1-2	-	CASSYVGVGYGYTF	TGTGCCAGCAGCTACGTCGGGGTGGGCTATGGCTACACCTTC
once	TRBV18	TRBJ2-7	TRBD1	CASSTTGQGIGEQYF	TGTGCCAGCTCAACGACGGGACAGGGGATTGGCGAGCAGTACTTC
once	TRBV2	TRBJ1-6	-	CASSEAWGGSPLHF	TGTGCCAGCAGTGAAGCATGGGGAGGTTCACCCCTCCACTTT
-	TRBV30	TRBJ2-7	-	CAWSDGVSGGRYF	TGTGCCTGGAGTGACGGGGTGAGCGGAGGCCGGTACTTC
-	TRBV9	TRBJ2-5	-	CASSVTGVQETQYF	TGTGCCAGCAGCGTTACCGGGGTCCAAGAGACCCAGTACTTC
-	TRBV4-2	TRBJ1-1	-	CATYLYTEAFF	TGTGCCACCTACCTCTACACTGAAGCTTTCTTT
-	TRBV7-9	TRBJ1-2	TRBD1	CASSNTGAYGYTF	TGTGCCAGCAGCAATACAGGGGCCTATGGCTACACCTTC
-	TRBV15	TRBJ1-4	-	CATSRAQQTFGPLEKLFF	TGTGCCACCAGCAGAGCACAGCAGACCTTTGGCCCCTTGGAAAAACTGTTTTTT
-	TRBV5-1	TRBJ2-3	TRBD1	CASSLGQGQDTQYF	TGCGCCAGCAGCTTGGGACAGGGACAAGATACGCAGTATTTT
few	TRBV16	TRBJ1-5	-	CASSQWQGNQPQHF	TGTGCCAGCAGCCAGTGGCAGGGCAATCAGCCCCAGCATTTT
-	TRBV19	TRBJ2-7	-	CASNQRVNSYEQYF	TGTGCCAGTAATCAGCGGGTAAACTCCTACGAGCAGTACTTC
-	TRBV4-3	TRBJ2-3	TRBD1	CASSTRTGVTDTQYF	TGCGCCAGCAGCACCCGGACAGGAGTCACAGATACGCAGTATTTT
-	TRBV28	TRBJ2-5	TRBD1	CATLSGQGATQYF	TGTGCCACGCTTTCGGGACAGGGGGCAACCCAGTACTTC
-	TRBV18	TRBJ2-7	-	CASSATGYEQYF	TGTGCCAGCTCAGCAACAGGGTACGAGCAGTACTTC
-	TRBV7-2	TRBJ2-3	TRBD2	CASSLSSSGSSTDTQYF	TGTGCCAGCAGCTTATCCTCTAGCGGGTCGAGCACAGATACGCAGTATTTT
-	TRBV4-2	TRBJ2-2	-	CASRREGESTGELFF	TGTGCCAGCAGGAGAGAAGGGGAAAGCACCGGGGAGCTGTTTTTT
-	TRBV19	TRBJ2-7	TRBD1	CASSISGGYYEQYF	TGTGCCAGTAGTATATCAGGGGGCTACTACGAGCAGTACTTC
-	TRBV5-5	TRBJ1-3	-	CASTRTAGNTIYF	TGTGCCAGCACCCGGACAGCCGGAAACACCATATATTTT
-	TRBV6-6	TRBJ1-2	TRBD1	CASSYSRTGGGYTF	TGTGCCAGCAGTTACTCGAGGACAGGGGGAGGCTACACCTTC
-	TRBV2	TRBJ1-5	TRBD1	CASKERTGGNQPQHF	TGTGCCAGCAAGGAGAGGACAGGGGGGAATCAGCCCCAGCATTTT
few	TRBV6-5	TRBJ2-7	-	CASSSRMLSYEQYF	TGTGCCAGCAGTTCAAGAATGCTATCCTACGAGCAGTACTTC
-	TRBV4-2	TRBJ2-7	TRBD1	CASSQTPQKWTGSYEQYF	TGTGCCAGCAGCCAAACGCCCCAGAAATGGACAGGGTCCTACGAGCAGTACTTC
-	TRBV4-3	TRBJ1-1	-	CASSQVQGGEAFF	TGCGCCAGCAGCCAAGTCCAAGGAGGTGAAGCTTTCTTT
-	TRBV28	TRBJ2-3	TRBD2	CASSFQRGRGEDTQYF	TGTGCCAGCAGTTTCCAACGCGGGAGGGGAGAAGATACGCAGTATTTT
-	TRBV13	TRBJ2-7	TRBD2	CASSLIRGGRVVEQYF	TGTGCCAGCAGCTTGATACGGGGGGGCCGGGTGGTCGAGCAGTACTTC
-	TRBV6-6	TRBJ1-5	-	CASRSTTSNQPQHF	TGTGCCAGCAGGTCGACAACCAGCAATCAGCCCCAGCATTTT
-	TRBV2	TRBJ2-7	TRBD1	CASRFRDRIRYEQYF	TGTGCCAGCAGGTTTCGGGACAGGATTCGATACGAGCAGTACTTC
-	TRBV7-2	TRBJ1-5	-	CASSLRADQPQHF	TGTGCCAGCAGCTTACGCGCGGATCAGCCCCAGCATTTT
-	TRBV2	TRBJ2-7	-	CASTRGKGEQYF	TGTGCCAGCACTCGGGGGAAAGGCGAGCAGTACTTC
-	TRBV18	TRBJ1-3	-	CASSLREGGNTIYF	TGTGCCAGCTCACTCCGGGAAGGTGGAAACACCATATATTTT
few	TRBV6-1	TRBJ1-4	TRBD1	CASTRRTGMNEKLFF	TGTGCCAGCACCCGAAGGACAGGGATGAATGAAAAACTGTTTTTT
-	TRBV28	TRBJ2-5	-	CASSQLGPQETQYF	TGTGCCAGCAGTCAATTGGGCCCGCAAGAGACCCAGTACTTC
once	TRBV18	TRBJ2-3	TRBD2	CASSSWGLAGGDTDTQYF	TGTGCCAGCTCGTCTTGGGGACTAGCGGGAGGAGACACAGATACGCAGTATTTT
-	TRBV11-2	TRBJ1-2	TRBD1	CASSFFGDSLNYGYTF	TGTGCCAGCAGCTTCTTCGGGGACAGCCTTAACTATGGCTACACCTTC
once	TRBV27	TRBJ2-1	TRBD2	CASSFEREGLSEQFF	TGTGCCAGCAGTTTTGAACGGGAGGGCCTTAGTGAGCAGTTCTTC
-	TRBV7-2	TRBJ2-7	TRBD1	CASSQGQLLTYEQYF	TGTGCCAGCAGCCAGGGACAGCTATTGACCTACGAGCAGTACTTC
-	TRBV4-1	TRBJ2-5	TRBD2	CASSRELAGKETQYF	TGCGCCAGCAGCCGGGAGCTAGCGGGAAAAGAGACCCAGTACTTC
-	TRBV29-1	TRBJ2-1	-	CSSFSRSPNEQFF	TGCAGTTCCTTCTCTAGATCCCCAAATGAGCAGTTCTTC
-	TRBV7-3	TRBJ2-7	-	CASSQTAASYEQYF	TGTGCCAGCAGCCAAACGGCGGCCTCCTACGAGCAGTACTTC
once	TRBV28	TRBJ2-7	-	CASSPSQGEQYF	TGTGCCAGCAGCCCCTCTCAGGGCGAGCAGTACTTC
-	TRBV5-4	TRBJ2-7	-	CASSGAGTSPHEQYF	TGTGCCAGCAGCGGGGCCGGTACCTCTCCCCACGAGCAGTACTTC
-	TRBV19	TRBJ1-5	-	CASAPRGTGTYSNQPQHF	TGTGCCAGCGCCCCGAGGGGGACGGGGACATATAGCAATCAGCCCCAGCATTTT
few	TRBV19	TRBJ2-2	-	CASSIEGRTGELFF	TGTGCCAGTAGTATAGAGGGCCGCACCGGGGAGCTGTTTTTT
-	TRBV2	TRBJ1-5	-	CASRGDIQPQHF	TGTGCCAGCAGGGGGGACATCCAGCCCCAGCATTTT
-	TRBV7-2	TRBJ2-3	-	CASSPRGSSTDTQYF	TGTGCCAGCAGCCCGCGCGGCTCTAGCACAGATACGCAGTATTTT
few	TRBV4-3	TRBJ2-1	TRBD2	CASSQRASGLYNEQFF	TGCGCCAGCAGCCAACGTGCTAGCGGGCTCTACAATGAGCAGTTCTTC